A selection of T cell receptor beta chains follows, all from one sample in a study of identical twins. TCRdb re-analysed the 5' RACE reads in MiXCR, keeping a single row per CDR3 protein. The data contain about 690,000 distinct CDR3 sequences, over 5% of them seen just once; the ten biggest clones take up about 2%. The sequenced sample was naive T cells sorted from blood. These receptors all stem from a young man in good health. Each CDR3 is given with its conserved first and last residue. Rows may omit the clone size; those that give it use once, few, many or a size class.

clone size	V gene	CDR3 length	J gene	CDR3 protein
NA	TRBV5-1	17	TRBJ2-5	CASSLRNPDRGEETQYF
few	TRBV5-1	14	TRBJ2-1	CASSLAAGRNEQFF
few	TRBV20-1	13	TRBJ1-4	CSALDRGGEKLFF
NA	TRBV6-2/TRBV6-3	17	TRBJ2-1	CASSYGRAESSYNEQFF
NA	TRBV7-9	12	TRBJ2-5	CASRTREETQYF
many	TRBV11-1	18	TRBJ2-1	CASSSSIRTLQVYNEQFF
NA	TRBV18	13	TRBJ2-2	CASSPQGAGELFF
many	TRBV25-1	15	TRBJ1-2	CASSTADRWAHGYTF
few	TRBV18	15	TRBJ1-3	CASSLKDSSGNTIYF
many	TRBV29-1	15	TRBJ1-2	CSVGRDRGPHHGYTF
many	TRBV27	14	TRBJ2-2	CASSLSGYTGELFF
many	TRBV24-1	15	TRBJ2-1	CATSDDPSGYNEQFF
many	TRBV5-6	12	TRBJ1-2	CASSILTDGYTF
many	TRBV20-1	15	TRBJ2-1	CSARVYQTSYNEQFF
few	TRBV5-1	15	TRBJ1-6	CASSLEGGSHSPLHF
few	TRBV24-1	17	TRBJ2-1	CATSDSGATGGINEQFF
NA	TRBV11-2	14	TRBJ1-2	CASSRDRVELGYTF
many	TRBV9	15	TRBJ2-7	CASSGPRDRAYEQYF
many	TRBV29-1	11	TRBJ2-2	CSVGRTGELFF
few	TRBV6-5	14	TRBJ2-7	CASSYSKGANEQYF
few	TRBV28	14	TRBJ2-7	CASRGTGGGYEQYF
few	TRBV3-1	16	TRBJ2-2	CASSQVGGSNTGELFF
NA	TRBV7-2	14	TRBJ1-2	CASSLFRGPGGYTF
many	TRBV29-1	14	TRBJ2-3	CSAVRDSITDTQYF
few	TRBV7-8	16	TRBJ1-2	CASRPTGADSSYGYTF
once	TRBV6-5	18	TRBJ1-1	CASSYGGGPFAQNTEAFF
few	TRBV30	14	TRBJ2-3	CAWSRDSRTDTQYF
few	TRBV7-8	16	TRBJ2-7	CASSPSWTGGSYEQYF
few	TRBV5-6	14	TRBJ2-5	CASSSLGGEETQYF
many	TRBV24-1	12	TRBJ1-1	CATSDRGAEAFF
many	TRBV12-3/TRBV12-4	14	TRBJ2-7	CASSFPSSQSEQYF
many	TRBV5-1	14	TRBJ2-1	CASSLRGTNNEQFF
NA	TRBV2	14	TRBJ1-3	CASSGYSSGNTIYF
many	TRBV27	18	TRBJ2-3	CASRRRDRLVTSTDTQYF
few	TRBV7-2	14	TRBJ1-6	CASSLGGRGSPLHF
few	TRBV7-2	13	TRBJ1-2	CASSYGANYGYTF
NA	TRBV28	14	TRBJ1-1	CASNRTGAFTEAFF
many	TRBV7-8	16	TRBJ1-5	CASSISEAGFNQPQHF
NA	TRBV6-5	14	TRBJ1-2	CASSYSRQGGGYTF
many	TRBV29-1	14	TRBJ2-5	CSVPGAAGAETQYF
few	TRBV20-1	15	TRBJ2-1	CSARGLAGVFNEQFF
NA	TRBV6-5	17	TRBJ2-5	CASSYSRPRAGGETQYF